These 8 T cell receptor beta chains share one sample of origin, sequenced in a study of blood T cell repertoires in COVID-19. Profiled with immunoSEQ multiplex PCR; TCRdb holds only in-frame clones, not every one. This table has around 270,000 clones, about 89% appearing once. Sequencing input: peripheral blood. These receptors were collected from a man aged 25-45 years with acute or convalescent COVID-19.

The chain employs TRBV30 and TRBJ1-5; tentative D call: TRBD1 (5 bases). Germline V gene data show CDR1 as GTSNPN and CDR2 as SVGIG (reference sequence). Deletions cut 6 bases from V and 4 bases from J, with 10 bases between. The CDR3 has 12 residues. CDR3 protein: CACTGQNQPQHF. The CDR3 DNA sequence: TGTGCCTGTACAGGTCAGAATCAGCCCCAGCATTTT. Full variable domain (missing parts from reference TRBV30 and TRBJ1-5): SQTIHQWPATLVQPVGSPLSLECTVEGTSNPNLYWYRQAAGRGLQLLFYSVGIGQISSEVPQNLSASRPQDRQFILSSKKLLLSDSGFYLCACTGQNQPQHFGDGTRLSIL.

As DNA, the CDR3 is TGTGCCAGCAGCCACCTCCAGGGTGCGGCCTACGAGCAGTACTTC. This gives the protein CASSHLQGAAYEQYF. V is TRBV28 and J is TRBJ2-7, with D perhaps matching TRBD1 (5 bases). The CDR3 sequence is 15 residues long. V was pared by 6 bases and J by 2 bases, with 17 bases between. Germline lookup yields CDR1 MDHEN and CDR2 SYDVKM.

The genes are TRBV11-2 and TRBJ1-1; TRBD1 agrees at 11 bases. In germline, CDR1 is SGHAT, CDR2 FQNNGV. The CDR3 is 16 amino acids. Trimming at V came to 7 bases and at J to 1 base, leaving 8 bases not matched to a gene. CDR3 coding DNA: TGTGCCAGCAACACCCTGGACAGGGGGCGGAACACTGAAGCTTTCTTT. It specifies CASNTLDRGRNTEAFF. Looking up the rest from reference TRBV11-2 and TRBJ1-1 gives the full variable domain: EAGVAQSPRYKIIEKRQSVAFWCNPISGHATLYWYQQILGQGPKLLIQFQNNGVVDDSQLPKDRFSAERLKGVDSTLKIQPAKLEDSAVYLCASNTLDRGRNTEAFFGQGTRLTVV.

The rearrangement uses TRBV3-1 (or the pseudogene TRBV3-2) and TRBJ1-2; D is unresolved. The V end lost 0 bases, the J end lost 6 bases, and 20 bases lay between the germline ends. The CDR3 has 17 amino acids. CDR1 is LGHDT and CDR2 is YNNKEL in the germline V gene (reference sequence). The CDR3 loop reads CASSQEGRAQDGDGYTF. The CDR3 nucleotides read TGTGCCAGCAGCCAAGAAGGAAGGGCTCAGGACGGGGATGGCTACACCTTC.

This sequence joins TRBV20-1 and TRBJ2-1; tentatively, D is TRBD2 (5 bases). Deletions cut 3 bases from V and 8 bases from J, with 8 bases between. This CDR3 has 11 residues. The germline V gene encodes CDR1 DFQATT and CDR2 SNEGSKA (reference sequence). CDR3 region: CSASTRDEQFF. The CDR3 DNA reads TGCAGTGCTAGCACGAGGGATGAGCAGTTCTTC.

In this sample, this clone turned up once. This sequence joins TRBV11-3 and TRBJ1-6; 9 positions agree with TRBD1. V gave up 6 bases and J gave up 8 bases; unmatched junction bases: 2. The CDR3 contains 13 residues. The germline CDR1 and CDR2 sequences are SGHNT and YENEEA. CDR3 coding DNA: TGTGCCAGCAGACAGGGGGCTGATTCACCCCTCCACTTT. Translated: CASRQGADSPLHF.

The gene calls are TRBV5-1 and TRBJ2-6, with D hard to call. V was trimmed by 3 bases and J by 4 bases, leaving 11 bases between them. CDR3 size: 15 residues. Germline CDR1 is SGHRS and CDR2 is YFSETQ. The CDR3 sequence is CASSSLTLGANVLTF. Written as DNA, the CDR3 is TGCGCCAGCAGCTCCCTTACTTTAGGGGCCAACGTCCTGACTTTC.

The chain is built from TRBV7-2 and TRBJ1-1; D possibly corresponds to TRBD1 (5 bases). From germline, CDR1 is SGHTA and CDR2 FQGNSA. V gave up 5 bases and J gave up 6 bases, with 16 bases separating them. The CDR3 totals 14 residues. CDR3 amino acids: CASSTWMGQSEAFF. As DNA, the CDR3 is TGTGCCAGCAGCACCTGGATGGGGCAATCTGAAGCTTTCTTT.